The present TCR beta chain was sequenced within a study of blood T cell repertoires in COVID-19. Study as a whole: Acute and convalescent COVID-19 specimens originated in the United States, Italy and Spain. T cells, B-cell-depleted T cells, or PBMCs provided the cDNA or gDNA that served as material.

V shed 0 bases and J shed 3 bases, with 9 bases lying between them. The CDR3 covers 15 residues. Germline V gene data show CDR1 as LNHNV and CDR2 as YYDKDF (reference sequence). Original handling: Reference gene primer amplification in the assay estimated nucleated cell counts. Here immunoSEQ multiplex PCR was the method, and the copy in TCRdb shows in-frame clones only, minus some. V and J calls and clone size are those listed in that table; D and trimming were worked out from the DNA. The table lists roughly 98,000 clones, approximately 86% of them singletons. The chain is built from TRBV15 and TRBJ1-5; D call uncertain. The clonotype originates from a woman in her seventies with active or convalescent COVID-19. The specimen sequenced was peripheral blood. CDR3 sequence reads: CATSRDTGNNQPQHF. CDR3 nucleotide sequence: TGTGCCACCAGCAGAGATACGGGAAACAATCAGCCCCAGCATTTT.